This TCR beta chain was captured in a study of T-cell memory formation after mild COVID-19. This clonotype has only a few counts. Antigen specificity is unknown. TCRdb used MiXCR to reprocess the 5' RACE reads, holding one entry per CDR3 protein. The table records hundreds of thousands of distinct CDR3 sequences, approximately 16% of them present only once. Broader study findings: Memory sampled before infection contained some responding clones, suggesting cross-reactive memory joined.

Germline CDR1 reads SGHRS; CDR2 reads YFSETQ. J gave up 7 bases and V 3 bases, and 9 bases lay outside the gene matches. This CDR3 spans 15 amino acids. The chain has TRBV5-1 and TRBJ1-2; 10 bases are shared with TRBD1. The sequence was obtained from a man aged 18 to 35 who had mild COVID-19 (a few samples of this study predate the infection). Cell type and time point are not known. The specimen was PBMCs or a T cell subset sorted from them (not recorded which). The CDR3 coding sequence is TGCGCCAGCAGCTCCCGGGACAGGGGTCGATCTGGCTACACCTTC. This gives the protein CASSSRDRGRSGYTF. The full variable domain, with the rest looked up from reference TRBV5-1 and TRBJ1-2, is KAGVTQTPRYLIKTRGQQVTLSCSPISGHRSVSWYQQTPGQGLQFLFEYFSETQRNKGNFPGRFSGRQFSNSRSEMNVSTLELGDSALYLCASSSRDRGRSGYTFGSGTRLTVV.